What follows are 5 T cell receptor beta chains derived from one specimen sequenced in a study of response to subunit inactivated influenza vaccine. A single record per CDR3 protein comes from TCRdb applying MiXCR to the RT-PCR reads. The sample lists 150,000 to 200,000 distinct CDR3 sequences, around 9% occurring once. The sequences come from non-naive T cells sorted from PBMCs, collected on the day of vaccination. Receptor source: a man over 45 who received an inactivated influenza vaccine.

Here the CDR3 DNA reads TGTGCCAGCAGTCCGGAGGGATCGGTGGGTGGCTACACCTTC. It specifies CASSPEGSVGGYTF. The J gene is TRBJ1-2, the V gene TRBV28; D is undetermined. Germline V gene sequence: CDR1 MDHEN, CDR2 SYDVKM. The CDR3 sequence is 14 residues long. The V and J ends lost 5 bases and 7 bases respectively, with 17 bases between them.

The rearrangement uses TRBV20-1 and TRBJ2-1, with 11 positions matching TRBD2. The junction had 6 bases not matched to a gene; V was cut back by 1 base and J by 7 bases. The CDR3 runs to 15 residues. Germline loops: CDR1 DFQATT, CDR2 SNEGSKA (reference sequence). The CDR3 nucleotides are TGCAGTGCTAGAGTGTTAGCGGGGGGGCGGAATGAGCAGTTCTTC. Its translation: CSARVLAGGRNEQFF.

This clonotype was observed a few times. CDR3 amino acids: CASSASGTGSNQPQHF. The CDR3, as DNA: TGTGCCAGCAGTGCATCCGGGACAGGATCAAATCAGCCCCAGCATTTT. The chain is built from TRBV27 and TRBJ1-5; 8 bases agree with TRBD1. Germline CDR1 MNHEY, CDR2 SMNVEV (reference sequence). J gave up 4 bases and V 5 bases, and 10 bases lay outside the gene matches. This CDR3 has 16 amino acids.

This clonotype showed up just once. A much larger clone differs from this one at a single base, so this may be a read error. CDR3 sequence (DNA): TGTGCCAGCAGCCGGATCGAAGAGACCCAGAACTTC. This encodes CASSRIEETQNF. The J gene is TRBJ2-5, the V gene TRBV3-1; D is unclear. CDR3 length: 12 amino acids. Germline CDR1 LGHDT, CDR2 YNNKEL (reference sequence).

J is TRBJ1-1 and V is TRBV7-6; 7 nucleotides align to TRBD1. J was trimmed by 5 bases and V by 5 bases; bases with no gene match: 5. In germline, CDR1 is SGHVS, CDR2 FNYEAQ. This CDR3 has 13 residues. The chain's CDR3 is CASSAGQTTEAFF. The CDR3 DNA follows: TGTGCCAGCAGCGCGGGACAGACGACTGAAGCTTTCTTT.